This T cell receptor (beta chain) was found in a study of T-cell reconstitution after alpha-beta-depleted transplantation in children. As concerns this clonotype: The antigen remains unidentified.

The CDR3 spans 15 residues. CDR1 is SGHRS, CDR2 YFSETQ, per germline. Trimming left V 0 bases short and J 9 bases short, with 19 bases between. Whole-study findings and limits: The authors attributed T-cell counts and diversity one year after transplant mostly to newly produced T cells. About two months after transplant, alpha-beta T cells reportedly came from several hundred expanded graft clones.

For TCRbeta, the library was prepared with unique molecular identifiers. TCRdb analysed the PCR reads with MiXCR anew, one entry per CDR3 protein. Of 80,000 or so distinct CDR3 sequences listed, 12% to 15% are singletons. This clonotype originated in a male patient aged 2 to 10 who had a stem cell transplant for acute lymphoblastic leukemia, so the T cells may come from the graft donor. The chain uses TRBV5-1 and TRBJ2-7; tentative D call: TRBD2 (5 bases). The sample here was PBMCs, mostly from graft donor cells, taken 180 days after TCRalphabeta/CD19-depleted stem cell transplant. CDR3 DNA sequence: TGCGCCAGCAGCTTGGCGGTAGGACCTGCAGGAGGGCAGTACTTC. Translation: CASSLAVGPAGGQYF.